This paragraph covers one TCR beta chain sequence. Its target is unknown. These data are taken from a study of cytomegalovirus exposure and HLA in healthy donors. Study conclusions and caveats: Compared with the approximately 680-donor mean, an Asian-associated ancestry cluster reportedly had fewer N-insertions, according to a later analysis.

The PCR was carried out with 60 Vbeta primers and 13 Jbeta primers. The repertoire was sequenced with immunoSEQ multiplex PCR; TCRdb's copy has only in-frame clones and lacks some. The data hold about 92,000 clones, with 55% to 75% observed a single time. The CDR3 runs 18 residues. The junction had 11 bases not matched to a gene; V was cut back by 1 base and J by 2 bases. Per the germline V gene, CDR1 is KGHSH and CDR2 is LQKENI. V and J are TRBV18 and TRBJ2-5; 9 nucleotides align to TRBD2. The sequence was obtained from a man aged 50 to 59 in good health and CMV-seronegative. Material: PBMCs. The CDR3, as DNA: TGTGCCAGCTCACCACGGGACGGAAGCGGGAGGTTACAAGAGACCCAGTACTTC. This gives the protein CASSPRDGSGRLQETQYF.